These T cell receptor beta chains were read from a single sample in a study of long-term antiretroviral therapy in people with HIV. This table comes from immunoSEQ multiplex PCR, and its TCRdb copy is limited to in-frame clones, with some not included. Altogether some 28,000 clones are present, approximately 86% being singletons, with the ten largest covering around 4.9%. The source was unsorted PBMCs, collected 0.8 years after starting antiretroviral therapy. Receptors were obtained from a woman younger than 45 with HIV. CDR3s include the opening cysteine and the closing phenylalanine or tryptophan. Each record gives: D gene, clone size, V gene, J gene, CDR3 DNA, CDR3 protein. The D gene is left open where the match is weak. Only some rows state a clone size, as once, few, many or a class for expanded clones.

NA	NA	TRBV13	TRBJ1-3	TGTGCCAGCAGCTCAATTACAGGAATAAACACCATATATTTT	CASSSITGINTIYF
NA	NA	TRBV19	TRBJ2-5	TGTGCCAGTACCCCGGCCCGGGGTCGGAGAGTAGAGACCCAGTACTTC	CASTPARGRRVETQYF
NA	NA	TRBV6-1	TRBJ1-2	TGTGCCACCGCATTGGGGGAGGGGGGTGGCTACACCTTC	CATALGEGGGYTF
NA	NA	TRBV6-5	TRBJ2-5	TGTGCCAGCAGTTACTCAGGTGGAGAGACCCAGTACTTC	CASSYSGGETQYF
NA	NA	TRBV4-1	TRBJ1-1	TGCGCCAGCAGCCAACGCGGGTCAAACATGAACACTGAAGCTTTCTTT	CASSQRGSNMNTEAFF
NA	NA	TRBV11-2	TRBJ1-2	TGTGCCAGCAGCCCCCTTGCCGGACGAAACTATGGCTACACCTTC	CASSPLAGRNYGYTF
NA	NA	TRBV6-4	TRBJ2-2	TGTGCCAGCAGCCCTTGGACAGACCCAAGTGGGGAGCTGTTTTTT	CASSPWTDPSGELFF
TRBD1	few	TRBV11-1	TRBJ2-5	TGTGCCAGCAGCTCAGACAGGGTCTTCGAGACCCAGTACTTC	CASSSDRVFETQYF
NA	NA	TRBV6-1	TRBJ1-1	TGTGCCAGCAGTGCCTACCTGCCAGAAGCTTTCTTT	CASSAYLPEAFF
TRBD1	NA	TRBV15	TRBJ1-3	TGTGCCACCAGCAGAGGGACAGGGGACTCTGGAAACACCATATATTTT	CATSRGTGDSGNTIYF
NA	NA	TRBV11-2	TRBJ2-2	TGTGCCAGCAGCTCGCGGGGGAACACCGGGGAGCTGTTTTTT	CASSSRGNTGELFF
NA	NA	TRBV27	TRBJ1-3	TGTGCCAGCAGACAACAGGGAGGAAACACCATATATTTT	CASRQQGGNTIYF
NA	NA	TRBV7-3	TRBJ2-5	TGTGCCAGCAGCTTAACCAGGGGACAAGAGACCCAGTACTTC	CASSLTRGQETQYF
NA	NA	TRBV9	TRBJ2-4	TGTGCCAGCAGCCCATGGGCCTGGGGCATTCAGTACTTC	CASSPWAWGIQYF
NA	NA	TRBV7-9	TRBJ1-1	TGTGCCAGCAGCTTAGCTGAGGGAAAAGCTTTCTTT	CASSLAEGKAFF
NA	NA	TRBV18	TRBJ1-2	TGTGCCAGCTCACCAACGGGGGGAGGCTACACCTTC	CASSPTGGGYTF
NA	NA	TRBV27	TRBJ2-5	TGTGCCAGCAGTAAGACTACCGGGACGCGTCAAGAGACCCAGTACTTC	CASSKTTGTRQETQYF
NA	NA	TRBV6-5	TRBJ2-7	TGTGCCAGCAGTTACTCTCCCCTGCGCACCTACGAGCAGTACTTC	CASSYSPLRTYEQYF
TRBD1	NA	TRBV14	TRBJ2-2	TGTGCCAGCAGCCAACCGGGACAGGGACGCACCGGGGAGCTGTTTTTT	CASSQPGQGRTGELFF
NA	NA	TRBV2	TRBJ2-2	TGTGCCAGCAGTGTGCGAATGGGCACCGGGGAGCTGTTTTTT	CASSVRMGTGELFF
TRBD2	NA	TRBV29-1	TRBJ2-1	TGCAGCGTTATCAGCAGCGGGGGACACCGGAGGAATGAGCAGTTCTTC	CSVISSGGHRRNEQFF
NA	NA	TRBV4-1	TRBJ2-2	TGCGCCAGCAGGGTGGTGTGGAACACCGGGGAGCTGTTTTTT	CASRVVWNTGELFF
TRBD1	NA	TRBV25-1	TRBJ2-3	TGTGCCAGCAGTAGTGGACAGGGAGCAGATACGCAGTATTTT	CASSSGQGADTQYF
NA	once	TRBV5-4	TRBJ2-1	TGTGCCAGCAGCTCGGGGGGCTCCAACAATGAGCAGTTCTTC	CASSSGGSNNEQFF
NA	NA	TRBV19	TRBJ1-1	TGTGCCAGTAGTATGTATGGGTCCACTGAAGCTTTCTTT	CASSMYGSTEAFF
TRBD1	NA	TRBV7-2	TRBJ1-1	TGTGCCAGCAGCTTAGGGGGACAGGGTGTCACTGAAGCTTTCTTT	CASSLGGQGVTEAFF
NA	NA	TRBV27	TRBJ2-4	TGTGCCAGCAGTTTGGGGGACATAGGTCCCAAAAACATTCAGTACTTC	CASSLGDIGPKNIQYF
NA	NA	TRBV28	TRBJ2-7	TGTGCCAGCAGTCCATTATCGGACGTCTTTTACGAGCAGTACTTC	CASSPLSDVFYEQYF
NA	NA	TRBV9	TRBJ2-3	TGTGCCAGCAGCACCACAGGGGATACGCAGTATTTT	CASSTTGDTQYF
NA	once	TRBV19	TRBJ1-1	TGTGCCAGTAGTAGGGGGATCACTGAAGCTTTCTTT	CASSRGITEAFF
TRBD1	NA	TRBV2	TRBJ2-4	TGTGCCAGCAGTGCGACAGGGGGGAAAGCCAAAAACATTCAGTACTTC	CASSATGGKAKNIQYF
TRBD1	NA	TRBV5-6	TRBJ1-2	TGTGCCAGCAGCTTCGGACAGGGAGGCTATGGCTACACCTTC	CASSFGQGGYGYTF
TRBD1	few	TRBV19	TRBJ1-6	TGTGCCAGTAGTAGGCCCGGGACAGGGGAAGTCCACTTT	CASSRPGTGEVHF
NA	NA	TRBV11-2	TRBJ1-2	TGTGCCAGCAGCTTCAACTATGGCTACACCTTC	CASSFNYGYTF
TRBD1	medium-sized	TRBV6-5	TRBJ1-5	TGTGCCAGCAGTCTGGGACAGGGGGATCAGCCCCAGCATTTT	CASSLGQGDQPQHF
TRBD1	NA	TRBV7-2	TRBJ1-1	TGTGCCAGCAGCAGACAGGGAACGGACACTGAAGCTTTCTTT	CASSRQGTDTEAFF
NA	NA	TRBV18	TRBJ1-1	TGTGCCAGCTCAGCGTACAGCTCGAACACTGAAGCTTTCTTT	CASSAYSSNTEAFF
NA	NA	TRBV6-4	TRBJ1-1	TGTGCCAGTGGGGAGGGTATGAACACTGAAGCTTTCTTT	CASGEGMNTEAFF
NA	NA	TRBV7-3	TRBJ1-1	TGTGCCAGCAGCCCCCACAGGGTGTCCGGGGCGAACACTGAAGCTTTCTTT	CASSPHRVSGANTEAFF
NA	once	TRBV13	TRBJ2-3	TGTGCCAGCAGCCCCGGGCGCTACCCAACAGATACGCAGTATTTT	CASSPGRYPTDTQYF
TRBD1	NA	TRBV19	TRBJ1-2	TGTGCCAGTAGTACCGACAGGGGGACTAACTATGGCTACACCTTC	CASSTDRGTNYGYTF
NA	NA	TRBV5-5	TRBJ1-3	TGTGCCAGCAGCTTAGTACGTGGAAACACCATATATTTT	CASSLVRGNTIYF
TRBD1	NA	TRBV4-1	TRBJ2-7	TGCGCCAGCAGCCCGGGACAGGGTTCCTACGAGCAGTACTTC	CASSPGQGSYEQYF